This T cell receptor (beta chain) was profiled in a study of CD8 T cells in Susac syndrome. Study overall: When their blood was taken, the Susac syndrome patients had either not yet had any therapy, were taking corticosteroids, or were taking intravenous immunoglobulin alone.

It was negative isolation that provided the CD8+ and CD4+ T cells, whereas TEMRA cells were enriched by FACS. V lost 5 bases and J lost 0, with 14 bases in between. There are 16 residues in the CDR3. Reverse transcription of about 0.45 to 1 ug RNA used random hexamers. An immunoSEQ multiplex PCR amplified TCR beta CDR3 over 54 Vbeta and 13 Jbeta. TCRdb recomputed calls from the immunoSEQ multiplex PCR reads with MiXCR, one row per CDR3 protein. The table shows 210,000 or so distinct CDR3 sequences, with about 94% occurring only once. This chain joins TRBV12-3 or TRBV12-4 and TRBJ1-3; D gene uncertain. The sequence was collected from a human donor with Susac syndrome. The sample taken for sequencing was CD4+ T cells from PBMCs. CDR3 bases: TGTGCCAGCAGTACCCTTAGAGGGAACTCTGGAAACACCATATATTTT. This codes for CASSTLRGNSGNTIYF.